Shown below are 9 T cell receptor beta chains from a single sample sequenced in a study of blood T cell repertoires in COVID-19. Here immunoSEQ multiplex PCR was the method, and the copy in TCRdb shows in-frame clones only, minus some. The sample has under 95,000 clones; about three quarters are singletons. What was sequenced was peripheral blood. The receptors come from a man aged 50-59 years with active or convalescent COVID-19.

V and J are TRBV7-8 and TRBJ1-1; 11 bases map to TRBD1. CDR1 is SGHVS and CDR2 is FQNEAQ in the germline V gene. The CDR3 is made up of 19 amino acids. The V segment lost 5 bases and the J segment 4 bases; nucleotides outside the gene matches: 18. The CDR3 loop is CASSPLIVIPGTGGTEAFF. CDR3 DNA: TGTGCCAGCAGCCCACTCATTGTAATTCCCGGGACAGGGGGCACTGAAGCTTTCTTT.

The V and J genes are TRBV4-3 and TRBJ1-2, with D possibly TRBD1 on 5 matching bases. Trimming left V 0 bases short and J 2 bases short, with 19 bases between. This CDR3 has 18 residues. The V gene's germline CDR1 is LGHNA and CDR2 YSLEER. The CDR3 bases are TGCGCCAGCAGCCAAGAAGCGCCACTGTTGGGGGGAAACTATGGCTACACCTTC. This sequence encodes CASSQEAPLLGGNYGYTF.

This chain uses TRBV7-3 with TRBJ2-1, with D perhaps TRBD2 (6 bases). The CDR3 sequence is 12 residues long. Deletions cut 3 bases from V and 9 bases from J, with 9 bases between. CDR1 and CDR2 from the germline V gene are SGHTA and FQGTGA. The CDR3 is CASSLRGAEQFF. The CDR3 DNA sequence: TGTGCCAGCAGCTTGCGGGGCGCTGAGCAGTTCTTC.

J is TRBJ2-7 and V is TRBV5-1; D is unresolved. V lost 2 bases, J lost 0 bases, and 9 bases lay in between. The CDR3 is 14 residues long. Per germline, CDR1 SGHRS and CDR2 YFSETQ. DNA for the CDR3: TGCGCCAGCAGCTTCTCAACTTTCTCCTACGAGCAGTACTTC. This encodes CASSFSTFSYEQYF.

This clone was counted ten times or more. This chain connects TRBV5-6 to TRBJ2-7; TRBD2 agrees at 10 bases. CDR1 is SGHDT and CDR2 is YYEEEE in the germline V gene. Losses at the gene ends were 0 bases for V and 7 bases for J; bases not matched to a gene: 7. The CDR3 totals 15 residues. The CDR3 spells CASSLGLAGDREQYF. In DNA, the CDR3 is TGTGCCAGCAGCTTGGGTCTAGCGGGGGATAGAGAGCAGTACTTC.

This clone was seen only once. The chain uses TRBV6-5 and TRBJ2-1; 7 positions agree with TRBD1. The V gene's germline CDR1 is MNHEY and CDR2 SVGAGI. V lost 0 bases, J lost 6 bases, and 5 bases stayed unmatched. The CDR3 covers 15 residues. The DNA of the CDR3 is TGTGCCAGCAGTTACTCGAAGGCAGGGGGCAATGAGCAGTTCTTC. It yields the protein CASSYSKAGGNEQFF.

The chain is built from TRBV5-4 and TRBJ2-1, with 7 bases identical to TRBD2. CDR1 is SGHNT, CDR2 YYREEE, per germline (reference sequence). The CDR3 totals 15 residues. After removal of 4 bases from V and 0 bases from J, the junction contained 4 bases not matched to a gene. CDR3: CASSPTSASYNEQFF. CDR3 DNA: TGTGCCAGCAGCCCAACTAGCGCCTCCTACAATGAGCAGTTCTTC. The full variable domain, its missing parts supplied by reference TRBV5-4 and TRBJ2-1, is ETGVTQSPTHLIKTRGQQVTLRCSSQSGHNTVSWYQQALGQGPQFIFQYYREEENGRGNFPPRFSGLQFPNYSSELNVNALELDDSALYLCASSPTSASYNEQFFGPGTRLTVL.

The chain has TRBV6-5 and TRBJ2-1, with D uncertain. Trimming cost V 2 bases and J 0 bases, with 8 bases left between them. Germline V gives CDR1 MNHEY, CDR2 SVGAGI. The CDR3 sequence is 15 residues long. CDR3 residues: CASSYGLSSYNEQFF. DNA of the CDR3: TGTGCCAGCAGTTACGGGCTGAGCTCCTACAATGAGCAGTTCTTC.

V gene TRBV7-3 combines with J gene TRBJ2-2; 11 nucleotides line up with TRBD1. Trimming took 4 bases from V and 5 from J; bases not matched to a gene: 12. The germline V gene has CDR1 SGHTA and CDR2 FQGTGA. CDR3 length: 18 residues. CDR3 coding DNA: TGTGCCAGCAGCTCTTCCCCCGCCGGGACAGGGGGAACCGGGGAGCTGTTTTTT. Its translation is CASSSSPAGTGGTGELFF. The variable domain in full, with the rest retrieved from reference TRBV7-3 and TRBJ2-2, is GAGVSQTPSNKVTEKGKYVELRCDPISGHTALYWYRQSLGQGPEFLIYFQGTGAADDSGLPNDRFFAVRPEGSVSTLKIQRTERGDSAVYLCASSSSPAGTGGTGELFFGEGSRLTVL.